This T cell receptor beta chain was observed in a study of T cell responses to AZD1222 COVID-19 vaccine. Study overall: Second doses were pooled across both intervals (about 4 or about 12 weeks).

Germline CDR1 SGHRS, CDR2 YFSETQ. The length of the CDR3 is 14 residues. The V end lost 4 bases, the J end lost 1 base, and 11 bases lay between the germline ends. Broader study findings: Donors were largely white British and mainly female; clonal diversity was possibly underestimated. Among spike-specific TCRs, nearly half reportedly target unmutated variant regions.

In regard to this clone: Antigen specificity is unknown.

The table came from immunoSEQ multiplex PCR; TCRdb's copy has only in-frame clones and leaves some out. Here the sample spans some 130,000 clones, about 80% being singletons. This clonotype was obtained from an adult in good health. The sample consisted of peripheral blood, taken on day 0 of AZD1222 vaccination. The rearrangement links TRBV5-1 to TRBJ1-2; D may be TRBD1 (5 bases). The CDR3 loop is CASSVDSVNYGYTF. DNA for the CDR3: TGCGCCAGCAGCGTCGACAGCGTTAACTATGGCTACACCTTC. The complete variable domain, with remaining parts taken from reference TRBV5-1 and TRBJ1-2, reads KAGVTQTPRYLIKTRGQQVTLSCSPISGHRSVSWYQQTPGQGLQFLFEYFSETQRNKGNFPGRFSGRQFSNSRSEMNVSTLELGDSALYLCASSVDSVNYGYTFGSGTRLTVV.